This T cell receptor (beta chain) was documented in a study of vaccination and CD4 T cells after COVID-19 (dated by TCRdb to 2021 to 2024). As for the study more broadly: Every convalescent patient had a positive nasal swab PCR test for SARS-CoV-2, with mild disease in 8 to 10 patients and severe disease in one. The convalescent cohort comprised six males and four females, including two Hispanic individuals, seven Caucasians, two Asians and one multiracial person. Two doses of either the Pfizer-BioNTech BNT162b2 vaccine (n=8) or the Moderna mRNA-1273 vaccine (n=2) were administered to participants. Post-COVID blood samples from convalescent patients were collected a median of around 100 days after diagnosis, with a range of 35 to 161 days. The time from the second vaccine dose to post-vaccine blood sampling had a median of approximately 72 days and ranged from about 14 to 250 days. The cultures were stimulated with overlapping spike peptide pools from SARS-CoV-2 and from the common cold coronaviruses HCoV-NL63, HCoV-OC43 and HCoV-229E. Control cultures used a CEFX viral epitope pool as positive control, an HIV-1 Nef peptide pool as negative control, or no peptide. In over 8 COVID-19 convalescent patients and a few infection-naive healthy vaccine recipients, the spike-specific CD4+ TCR repertoire before mRNA vaccination was compared with the repertoire after mRNA vaccination. On the study overall, not on this receptor specifically: The number of convalescent patients in the study was relatively small, and the study did not examine early timepoints following natural infection. Of the vaccine-specific clones in convalescent patients, 304 of 307, or nearly all, reacted only to SARS-CoV-2 spike and did not cross-react with common cold coronaviruses. The median number of SARS-CoV-2-reactive clonotypes rose from around 21 after infection to 38 after vaccination, but the change was not significant. Among convalescent patients, a median about 86% of the SARS-CoV-2-reactive clones seen after vaccination appeared only after vaccination, which suggests priming specific to the vaccine.

The meaning of the sample's treatment or condition label: approximately nine-day PBMC culture with coronavirus spike peptide pools or control peptides (ViraFEST assay). The study used the ViraFEST assay, which expanded antigen-specific T cells with peptide pools and then identified expanded clonotypes by TCR sequencing. Positive SARS-CoV-2 PCR tests in the convalescent patients dated from March to December 2020, before Alpha, Beta and Delta variants emerged in the United States. Each well held more than 1.5 million PBMCs cultured in IMDM containing roughly 5% human AB serum and roughly 9.7 IU/ml IL-2, with about 9.4 ug/ml peptide pools added. Half of the culture medium was replaced with fresh IL-2-containing medium on days 3 and 7. After 9 to 10 days of culture, CD4+ T cells were isolated by negative selection using the EasySep CD4+ T cell isolation kit. PBMCs were separated from whole blood using Ficoll-Paque Plus gradient centrifugation and then either used fresh or cryopreserved at -140C. Triplicate wells were generally used for each culture condition.

Library prep was done by PCR. DNA from cultured CD4+ T cells underwent TCR sequencing with the Oncomine TCR Beta short-read assay at the Johns Hopkins FTIC core. Genomic DNA was extracted from the cultured CD4+ T cells with the QIAamp micro DNA kit. The Oncomine TCR Beta libraries from cultured CD4+ T cells were pooled using unique dual indexes and then sequenced on an Illumina iSeq 100. The source study handled its data this way. Non-productive sequences were removed, and CDR3s not starting with C, not ending with F or W, or shorter than 7 amino acids were discarded. Antigen-specific clonotypes were identified with the MANAFEST web application by comparing peptide-stimulated wells with reference and other culture wells. An FDR below 0.05, an odds ratio above 5, and a productive frequency above 0.1% in at least two of three replicate wells were required for clones to be considered positive. Cross-reactive clonotypes were defined as significantly expanded in both SARS-CoV-2 spike wells and at least one common cold coronavirus spike condition. Levenshtein distances (stringdist) and unrooted phylogenetic trees (ape) in R version 3.6.1 were used to assess CDR3 homology. TCRdb ran its own pipeline on the public reads, namely fastp trimming at Q25 and MiXCR clone calling, and kept in-frame beta chains. Every entry covers one CDR3 protein and lists the most common genes and DNA from its rows. The V and J calls reflect TCRdb's pipeline rather than the authors' work. The sample table shows about 4,100 distinct CDR3 sequences, and around 21% are seen once. Under 20% of the sample belongs to the ten largest clones.

The CDR3 starts with the cysteine, ends with the phenylalanine, and has 15 residues. The retained sequence is limited to the CDR3, 45 bases, with the frame set at the first base. Deletion took 7 bases off V and 2 bases off J, with a span of 15 bases between the germline ends. Taken from the germline V gene (reference sequence), the CDR1 and CDR2 loops are LNHDA and SQIVND. Details on this clonotype: What this receptor recognizes is not known. There are no base qualities to consult, and no much larger clone falls within one base.

Sequencing was done on a sample of CD4+ T cells from blood, cultured in vitro. The rearrangement combines TRBV19 with TRBJ1-5; the D gene is possibly TRBD1, with 6 bases matching. This receptor was obtained from a human donor who had recovered from COVID-19. This receptor has the CDR3 CASNHQGRRNQPQHF. The DNA reads as follows: TGTGCCAGTAATCATCAGGGGCGCCGCAATCAGCCCCAGCATTTT.